The present TCR beta chain was sequenced within a study of cytomegalovirus exposure and HLA in healthy donors. This clone was observed once. Its antigen is not known. Notes on the study in general: Association of a missense DCLRE1C variant with TCR beta V- and J-gene trimming was reported in a later analysis. Most subjects had HLA-A and HLA-B alleles reportedly predicted accurately by TCR beta sequences. About 180 TCR beta chains were listed as cytomegalovirus-associated.

The PCR used 60 Vbeta and 13 Jbeta primers. Clones were read by immunoSEQ multiplex PCR, and TCRdb kept only the in-frame ones, dropping some. The data contain around 170,000 clones, 75% to 90% of them singletons. Trimming cost V 7 bases and J 3 bases; bases outside gene matches: 5. The germline CDR1 and CDR2 sequences are MNHNS and SASEGT. This CDR3 has 14 amino acids. This clonotype was sampled from a woman in her forties or fifties in good health and CMV-seropositive. The J gene is TRBJ1-1, the V gene TRBV6-1; 10 bases match TRBD1. Material for sequencing was PBMCs. The CDR3 region is CASTRQGADTEAFF. For the CDR3, the DNA is TGTGCCAGCACCCGACAGGGGGCGGACACTGAAGCTTTCTTT.